A single sample is the source of the 6 T cell receptor beta chains below, sequenced in a study of cytomegalovirus exposure and HLA in healthy donors. PCR used 60 Vbeta primers and 13 Jbeta primers. Libraries were prepared by immunoSEQ multiplex PCR; TCRdb keeps only in-frame clonotypes and omits some of them. The table lists approximately 180,000 clones, about 83% of them singletons. The specimen was PBMCs. These receptors were taken from a girl aged 5-17 years in good health and CMV-seropositive.

J is TRBJ1-1 and V is TRBV5-4; a possible D gene is TRBD1 (5 bases). CDR3 size: 16 residues. Trimming pared 0 bases from V and 0 bases from J, leaving 12 bases between. Germline V CDR1 and CDR2: SGHNT, YYREEE (reference sequence). Here the CDR3 DNA reads TGTGCCAGCAGCTTGGGAGCGGGACGACTGAACACTGAAGCTTTCTTT. Amino acids: CASSLGAGRLNTEAFF.

This clone has only one observation. V gene TRBV6-4 combines with J gene TRBJ2-1; 12 bases agree with TRBD2. The ends lost 5 bases at V and 10 bases at J; junction bases unmatched: 6. The CDR3 loop spans 14 amino acids. Germline V CDR1 and CDR2: MRHNA, SNTAGT. The chain's CDR3 is CASSLAGGNREQFF. In DNA, the CDR3 is TGTGCCAGCAGTCTAGCGGGGGGGAATAGGGAGCAGTTCTTC.

The genes are TRBV21-1 and TRBJ2-7; TRBD1, the D gene given by the table, was not confirmed from the DNA. TRBV21-1 is a pseudogene locus. This CDR3 comprises 15 residues. CDR3 sequence (DNA): TGTGCCAGCAGCGAGACTTGGGACAGAGCCTACGAGCAGTACTTC. Protein product: CASSETWDRAYEQYF.

The chain recombines TRBV7-9 with TRBJ2-7; weak D call: TRBD2 (5 bases). V was shortened by 1 base and J by 0 bases, with 13 bases between the two germline ends. This CDR3 region has 16 residues. Germline V gene sequence: CDR1 SEHNR, CDR2 FQNEAQ (reference sequence). The CDR3 loop reads CASSLVSGSASYEQYF. The DNA of the CDR3 is TGTGCCAGCAGCTTAGTTTCTGGGAGTGCCTCCTACGAGCAGTACTTC. Based on the CDR3 plus reference TRBV7-9 and TRBJ2-7, the full variable domain is DTGVSQNPRHKITKRGQNVTFRCDPISEHNRLYWYRQTLGQGPEFLTYFQNEAQLEKSRLLSDRFSAERPKGSFSTLEIQRTEQGDSAMYLCASSLVSGSASYEQYFGPGTRLTVT.

The table lists this clone with a count of one. V is TRBV13 and J is TRBJ2-1, with TRBD1 matching over 10 bases. The J segment lost 8 bases and the V segment lost 5 bases, leaving 9 bases of the junction unmatched. In germline, CDR1 is PRHDT, CDR2 FYEKMQ (reference sequence). The CDR3 contains 15 residues. The CDR3 reads CASSPRDRGIDEQFF. CDR3 coding DNA: TGTGCCAGCAGCCCTCGGGACAGGGGCATCGATGAGCAGTTCTTC.

The chain joins TRBV19 to TRBJ2-7; TRBD1 matches 9 bases. Germline loops: CDR1 LNHDA, CDR2 SQIVND (reference sequence). After removal of 6 bases from V and 2 bases from J, the junction contained 5 bases not matched to a gene. The CDR3 has 14 residues. This chain's CDR3 is CASSGGQGPYEQYF. CDR3 nucleotides: TGTGCCAGTAGCGGAGGACAGGGGCCCTACGAGCAGTACTTC.